Each of the 18 T cell receptor beta chains below was sequenced from the same sample in a study of regulatory T cells in long-lasting Graves disease. Investigators prepared the TCR beta libraries by applying iRepertoire HTBI primers and Arm-PCR of CDR3 regions. TCRdb called the multiplex PCR reads again in MiXCR, with one record for every CDR3 protein. This repertoire shows approximately 250,000 distinct CDR3 sequences, around 17% found once; its top ten account for about 20%. Time point specified: newly diagnosed GD, antithyroid drugs for less than 3 months. Preparation of the TCR library used RNA extracted from PBMCs. The source was peripheral blood mononuclear cells (PBMCs), collected at new diagnosis, from a patient treated with antithyroid drugs. These receptor sequences come from a female donor with Graves disease.

This clonotype has ten or more counts. The chain carries TRBV11-1 and TRBJ1-3; D remains unclear. The CDR3 runs 13 residues. Between the trimmed V and J ends, which lost 3 bases and 3 bases, there was a span of 6 bases. Germline-derived CDR1 and CDR2 are SGHAT and FQDESV (reference sequence). The CDR3 DNA is TGTGCCAGCAGCTTCAACAGTGGAAACACCATATATTTT. Its protein is CASSFNSGNTIYF.

This clonotype was counted ten times or more. V and J are TRBV28 and TRBJ2-7; D remains unclear. Trimming took off 7 bases at V and 0 bases at J, with 7 bases between the two ends. CDR1 and CDR2 (germline): MDHEN, SYDVKM. CDR3 length: 12 residues. As DNA, the CDR3 is TGTGCCAGCAAGTCTGACTCCTACGAGCAGTACTTC. The encoded protein is CASKSDSYEQYF.

Many counts were recorded for this clonotype. The rearrangement uses TRBV7-2 and TRBJ2-5; D ambiguous. CDR3 length equals 10 residues. V was pared by 8 bases and J by 4 bases, with 5 bases between. Germline CDR1 and CDR2: SGHTA and FQGNSA. The CDR3 bases are TGTGCCAGCGGGCTAGAGACCCAGTACTTC. As protein: CASGLETQYF.

This clonotype was seen many times. The V and J genes are TRBV11-2 and TRBJ1-1; D gene ambiguous. Trimming cost V 7 bases and J 4 bases, with 10 bases left between them. The CDR3 totals 12 residues. In germline, CDR1 is SGHAT, CDR2 FQNNGV. CDR3 in DNA: TGTGCCAGCACCCGAACGGTCACTGAAGCTTTCTTT. Translated, it gives CASTRTVTEAFF.

The V and J genes are TRBV7-3 and TRBJ2-7; 12 positions agree with TRBD2. With V trimmed by 1 base and J by 6 bases, 16 bases remained unmatched. Germline V gene lookup returns CDR1 SGHTA and CDR2 FQGTGA. This CDR3 region has 19 residues. CDR3 amino acids: CASSLKPSLAGGPWGEQYF. CDR3 DNA: TGTGCCAGCAGCTTAAAACCCTCTCTAGCGGGAGGGCCCTGGGGCGAGCAGTACTTC.

This clonotype occurred many times. The chain links TRBV6-2 or TRBV6-3 to TRBJ2-3; weak D call: TRBD1 (6 bases). There are 15 residues in the CDR3. Per germline, CDR1 MNHEY and CDR2 SVGEGT. The germline V and J ends were trimmed by 7 bases and 3 bases, with 17 bases remaining between them. The CDR3 protein is CASTFRGLETDTQYF. The CDR3, as DNA: TGTGCCAGCACCTTCAGGGGTCTCGAAACAGATACGCAGTATTTT.

This clonotype was observed many times. The chain has TRBV3-1 and TRBJ1-1; D ambiguous. This CDR3 is built from 13 residues. In germline, CDR1 is LGHDT, CDR2 YNNKEL (reference sequence). Trimming stripped 1 base from V and 1 base from J, with 4 bases between. CDR3 loop: CASSQGQNTEAFF. Here the CDR3 DNA reads TGTGCCAGCAGCCAAGGGCAGAACACTGAAGCTTTCTTT.

The rearrangement joins TRBV19 to TRBJ2-6; 7 bases fit TRBD1. CDR3 size: 17 residues. Germline V gene data show CDR1 as LNHDA and CDR2 as SQIVND (reference sequence). Germline trimming cut 7 bases from V and 1 base from J; bases unmatched to any gene: 10. In DNA, the CDR3 is TGTGCCAGTACCAGAACCGGGACAGCTTCTGGGGCCAACGTCCTGACTTTC. It is translated as CASTRTGTASGANVLTF.

In this sample, this clonotype turned up many times. This chain joins TRBV24-1 and TRBJ2-1; D possibly uses TRBD1 or TRBD2 (5 bases each). There are 14 residues in the CDR3. Trimming shortened V by 5 bases and J by 7 bases, and 14 bases separated the two germline ends. CDR1 is KGHDR, CDR2 SFDVKD, per germline. CDR3 nucleotides: TGTGCCACCAGTGGGGACGGTGGACGAAATGAGCAGTTCTTC. Amino acid sequence: CATSGDGGRNEQFF.

Ten or more counts support this clonotype. The gene calls are TRBV15 and TRBJ2-7, with D perhaps matching TRBD1 (6 bases). This CDR3 is 14 amino acids long. Germline V gives CDR1 LNHNV, CDR2 YYDKDF (reference sequence). V gave up 0 bases and J gave up 3 bases, with 9 bases separating them. The chain's CDR3 is CATSRDPTGYEQYF. CDR3 DNA sequence: TGTGCCACCAGCAGAGACCCGACAGGCTACGAGCAGTACTTC. The whole variable domain, filled in from reference TRBV15 and TRBJ2-7, reads DAMVIQNPRYQVTQFGKPVTLSCSQTLNHNVMYWYQQKSSQAPKLLFHYYDKDFNNEADTPDNFQSRRPNTSFCFLDIRSPGLGDTAMYLCATSRDPTGYEQYFGPGTRLTVT.

In its sample, this clonotype was seen many times. The chain has TRBV19 and TRBJ1-3, with D possibly matching TRBD1 (5 bases). CDR3 length equals 16 residues. Between the trimmed V and J ends, which lost 3 bases and 3 bases, there was a span of 15 bases. Germline V gives CDR1 LNHDA, CDR2 SQIVND (reference sequence). DNA of the CDR3: TGTGCCAGTAGTATTCGTGGGGGTTCGGGTGGAAACACCATATATTTT. This translates into CASSIRGGSGGNTIYF.

This clonotype was seen a few times. A much bigger clone sits one base away, suggesting this may be a read error. Since no conserved phenylalanine or tryptophan closes the CDR3, a read error is the likely cause. This sequence joins TRBV7-2 and TRBJ1-1; D is undetermined. V was cut by 3 bases and J by 1 base, with 6 bases left in between. The CDR3 runs to 13 residues. Per germline, CDR1 SGHTA and CDR2 FQGNSA. CDR3 nucleotides: TGTGCCAGCAGCTTTACAAGGAACACTGAAGCTTTCCTT. Residues: CASSFTRNTEAFL.

This clonotype was recorded at least ten times. The genes are TRBV12-3 or TRBV12-4 and TRBJ1-1; D is uncertain. The V end lost 1 base, the J end lost 0 bases, and 6 bases lay between the germline ends. This CDR3 spans 14 amino acids. This chain's CDR3 is CASSLVLVNTEAFF. In DNA, the CDR3 is TGTGCCAGCAGTTTAGTTCTGGTGAACACTGAAGCTTTCTTT.

This clonotype was recorded a few times. The rearrangement joins TRBV27 to TRBJ1-5; 10 bases align to TRBD1. V lost 6 bases, J lost 4 bases, and 6 bases stayed unmatched. Germline CDR1 and CDR2: MNHEY and SMNVEV (reference sequence). The length of the CDR3 is 15 residues. CDR3 bases: TGTGCCAGCAGGGGACAGGGGCTAGGGAATCAGCCCCAGCATTTT. Translation: CASRGQGLGNQPQHF.

This clonotype was picked up many times. This sequence joins TRBV12-3 or TRBV12-4 and TRBJ1-2, with a weak D call TRBD1 (6 bases). V was cut by 5 bases and J by 5 bases, with 12 bases left in between. This CDR3 contains 13 residues. DNA of the CDR3: TGTGCCAGCAGTCGACAGGACGGATATGGCTACACCTTC. It specifies CASSRQDGYGYTF.

This clonotype was observed many times. V and J are TRBV20-1 and TRBJ2-1, with 11 positions matching TRBD2. V trimming: 3 bases; J trimming: 4 bases; junction bases outside the gene matches: 5. Germline CDR1 reads DFQATT; CDR2 reads SNEGSKA (reference sequence). This CDR3 comprises 15 residues. CDR3 nucleotide sequence: TGCAGTGCTAGTGGGGGACTAGCGGATTACAATGAGCAGTTCTTC. Its translation: CSASGGLADYNEQFF.

This clonotype was seen repeatedly, ten times or more. V gene TRBV11-2 combines with J gene TRBJ2-7; 12 bases fit TRBD2. With 5 bases clipped from V and 2 bases from J, the junction kept 19 bases outside the gene matches. Germline V gene lookup returns CDR1 SGHAT and CDR2 FQNNGV. This CDR3 contains 20 residues. Here the CDR3 DNA reads TGTGCCAGCAGCCACCCTGAGAGGACTAGCGGGATGTGGAGGGCCTACGAGCAGTACTTC. Translating it yields CASSHPERTSGMWRAYEQYF.

This clonotype was observed many times. The V call is TRBV5-1, the J call TRBJ2-3; maybe TRBD1 (8 bases). CDR1 SGHRS and CDR2 YFSETQ come from the germline V gene. Trimming took off 0 bases at V and 4 bases at J, with 12 bases between the two ends. The CDR3 length is 15 residues. The CDR3 coding sequence is TGCGCCAGCAGCTTGGACAGGGGGGGCTCAGATACGCAGTATTTT. Translated: CASSLDRGGSDTQYF.